These 18 T cell receptor beta chains originate from one sample sequenced in a study of beta chain features in type 1 diabetes. Study-wide results and caveats: TCRB CDR3s from Type 1 diabetes patients were moderately but significantly shorter in all four CD4+ subsets.

Isolated RNA was reverse transcribed in full, so expressed TCRB transcripts were sequenced. Sequencing was performed with immunoSEQ multiplex PCR; in TCRdb, only in-frame clones are kept and a portion is missing. Here the sample spans fewer than 18,000 clones, around 69% being singletons. No antigen has been identified for these receptors. Sequenced: stem cell memory CD4+ T cells from blood. The receptors here all came from a woman between 18 and 29 years old with type 1 diabetes.

The chain recombines TRBV6-5 with TRBJ1-2; maybe TRBD1 (5 bases). Trimming left V 6 bases short and J 8 bases short, with 13 bases between. The length of the CDR3 is 12 residues. Per the germline V gene, CDR1 is MNHEY and CDR2 is SVGAGI. CDR3 DNA sequence: TGTGCCAGCAGCCAGGGTTTTCAGGGCTACACCTTC. Protein: CASSQGFQGYTF.

The gene calls are TRBV14 and TRBJ2-5, with 8 positions matching TRBD1. V dropped 2 bases and J dropped 5; count of bases not matched to a gene: 1. CDR3 length equals 13 residues. Germline V CDR1 and CDR2: SGHDN, FVKESK. This chain's CDR3 is CASSQQGAETQYF. The CDR3 coding sequence is TGTGCCAGCAGCCAACAGGGGGCTGAGACCCAGTACTTC.

J is TRBJ2-6 and V is TRBV10-3; 9 bases fit TRBD2. V shed 8 bases and J 0 bases; nucleotides not matched to a gene: 5. Germline V CDR1 and CDR2: ENHRY, SYGVKD. CDR3 length equals 16 residues. CDR3 in amino acids: CAIRPSGDSGANVLTF. The CDR3 region has the DNA TGTGCCATCCGACCTAGCGGGGACTCTGGGGCCAACGTCCTGACTTTC.

This CDR3 reads CASSQRDGSSGNTIYF. The CDR3 coding sequence is TGCGCCAGCAGCCAGAGAGACGGGAGTTCTGGAAACACCATATATTTT. V gene TRBV4-3 combines with J gene TRBJ1-3; D remains unclear. Germline CDR1 reads LGHNA; CDR2 reads YSLEER. The length of the CDR3 is 16 residues. The V gene lost 3 bases and the J gene lost 1 base, with 13 bases spanning the gap.

The chain links TRBV5-4 to TRBJ2-2; a weak D match, TRBD1 (6 bases). The CDR3 runs to 16 residues. CDR1 is SGHNT and CDR2 is YYREEE in the germline V gene (reference sequence). Trimming took off 3 bases at V and 4 bases at J, with 16 bases between the two ends. The CDR3 reads CASSSKTTGITGELFF. For the CDR3, the DNA is TGTGCCAGCAGCTCGAAAACAACAGGGATCACCGGGGAGCTGTTTTTT.

The CDR3 DNA follows: TGTGCCAGCAGTTTAACGGGAGGGCCATCCTACAATGAGCAGTTCTTC. It is translated as CASSLTGGPSYNEQFF. This rearrangement joins TRBV28 to TRBJ2-1; 8 nucleotides align to TRBD2. Per germline, CDR1 MDHEN and CDR2 SYDVKM. Germline trimming cut 2 bases from V and 1 base from J; bases unmatched to any gene: 4. The CDR3 has 16 residues.

The gene calls are TRBV7-9 and TRBJ2-7, with 10 bases aligning to TRBD1. Germline V gene sequence: CDR1 SEHNR, CDR2 FQNEAQ (reference sequence). The CDR3 totals 17 residues. Trimming removed 7 bases from V and 3 bases from J; junction bases left unmatched: 15. CDR3: CASTIGSTGTGVYEQYF. The CDR3 DNA reads TGTGCCAGCACCATAGGGTCTACCGGGACAGGGGTCTACGAGCAGTACTTC. Looking up the rest from reference TRBV7-9 and TRBJ2-7 gives the full variable domain: DTGVSQNPRHKITKRGQNVTFRCDPISEHNRLYWYRQTLGQGPEFLTYFQNEAQLEKSRLLSDRFSAERPKGSFSTLEIQRTEQGDSAMYLCASTIGSTGTGVYEQYFGPGTRLTVT.

The chain couples TRBV29-1 to TRBJ1-1, with a tentative D call TRBD1 (5 bases). Germline lookup yields CDR1 SQVTM and CDR2 ANQGSEA. The V end lost 4 bases, the J end lost 5 bases, and 11 bases lay between the germline ends. The CDR3 consists of 12 residues. CDR3 sequence: CSVAPQGTEAFF. As DNA, the CDR3 is TGCAGCGTTGCCCCCCAGGGAACTGAAGCTTTCTTT.

The chain employs TRBV5-1 and TRBJ2-1; 10 nucleotides agree with TRBD2. Germline CDR1 SGHRS, CDR2 YFSETQ. After removal of 0 bases from V and 0 bases from J, the junction contained 12 bases not matched to a gene. This CDR3 is built from 20 residues. The CDR3 coding sequence is TGCGCCAGCAGCTTGGGTTTCGGTAGCGGGAGGTCCCACTCCTACAATGAGCAGTTCTTC. It yields the protein CASSLGFGSGRSHSYNEQFF.

V and J are TRBV9 and TRBJ2-2; D is unclear. Germline assignment: CDR1 SGDLS and CDR2 YYNGEE. The CDR3 length is 13 residues. The V and J ends lost 4 bases and 4 bases respectively, with 8 bases between them. The CDR3 protein is CASSLLPTGELFF. The CDR3 nucleotides are TGTGCCAGCAGCCTACTCCCCACCGGGGAGCTGTTTTTT.

The chain is built from TRBV30 and TRBJ2-3; the match to TRBD1 covers 7 bases. Trimming removed 2 bases from V and 3 bases from J; junction bases left unmatched: 8. This CDR3 is 15 amino acids long. Per the germline V gene, CDR1 is GTSNPN and CDR2 is SVGIG (reference sequence). The CDR3 sequence: CAWSSPPQGTDTQYF. The CDR3 coding sequence is TGTGCCTGGAGTTCCCCCCCACAGGGGACAGATACGCAGTATTTT. Filled out from reference TRBV30 and TRBJ2-3, the complete variable domain reads SQTIHQWPATLVQPVGSPLSLECTVEGTSNPNLYWYRQAAGRGLQLLFYSVGIGQISSEVPQNLSASRPQDRQFILSSKKLLLSDSGFYLCAWSSPPQGTDTQYFGPGTRLTVL.

In this sample, this clone turned up a few times. The chain couples TRBV10-3 to TRBJ2-1; 9 bases map to TRBD2. The CDR3 runs to 15 residues. With 4 bases clipped from V and 5 bases from J, the junction kept 6 bases outside the gene matches. Germline V gene data show CDR1 as ENHRY and CDR2 as SYGVKD. DNA for the CDR3: TGTGCCATCAGTGGCCCTAGCGGGAAAAACAATGAGCAGTTCTTC. It encodes CAISGPSGKNNEQFF.

The V gene is TRBV7-2, the J gene TRBJ2-7; 7 bases map to TRBD1. The CDR3 length is 18 residues. V gave up 2 bases and J gave up 0 bases; unmatched junction bases: 13. Germline V gene data show CDR1 as SGHTA and CDR2 as FQGNSA. CDR3 loop: CASSLFGVGGLSSYEQYV. The CDR3 DNA sequence: TGTGCCAGCAGCTTATTTGGAGTAGGGGGCCTAAGCTCCTACGAGCAGTACGTC.

The chain couples TRBV28 to TRBJ2-3, with TRBD1 matching over 8 bases. Germline lookup yields CDR1 MDHEN and CDR2 SYDVKM. The CDR3 has 13 residues. V dropped 11 bases and J dropped 6; count of bases not matched to a gene: 10. CDR3 in amino acids: CAVTGGYGDTQYF. The CDR3 DNA is TGTGCCGTCACAGGGGGTTACGGGGATACGCAGTATTTT.

As concerns this clone: One end of the junction varies from germline; a read error may be responsible. The chain is built from TRBV28 and TRBJ2-5, with D tentatively TRBD2 (6 bases). This CDR3 comprises 15 residues. CDR1 MDHEN and CDR2 SYDVKM come from the germline V gene. CDR3 protein: CASSSSLRGVKTQYF. As DNA, the CDR3 is TGTGCCAGTAGTTCCTCCCTCCGCGGGGTGAAGACCCAGTACTTC. The full variable domain, rest sourced from reference TRBV28 and TRBJ2-5, is DVKVTQSSRYLVKRTGEKVFLECVQDMDHENMFWYRQDPGLGLRLIYFSYDVKMKEKGDIPEGYSVSREKKERFSLILESASTNQTSMYLCASSSSLRGVKTQYFGPGTRLLVL.

The chain combines TRBV2 with TRBJ2-7, with a possible D match to TRBD2 (5 bases). The V end lost 5 bases, the J end lost 3 bases, and 8 bases lay between the germline ends. CDR3 size: 12 residues. The germline gives CDR1 SNHLY, CDR2 FYNNEI. The CDR3: CASSRDYYEQYF. For the CDR3, the DNA is TGTGCCAGCAGTCGGGATTACTACGAGCAGTACTTC.

This chain uses TRBV2 with TRBJ1-1, with TRBD1 identical over 8 bases. Unmatched junction bases numbered 0, after V lost 2 bases and J lost 4 bases. The CDR3 sequence is 13 residues long. The germline V gene encodes CDR1 SNHLY and CDR2 FYNNEI. CDR3 bases: TGTGCCAGCAGTGAACAGGGGGCCACTGAAGCTTTCTTT. This encodes CASSEQGATEAFF.

This clone was seen a few times. The chain recombines TRBV11-2 with TRBJ2-5; D is perhaps TRBD1 (6 bases). CDR1 is SGHAT, CDR2 FQNNGV, per germline. This CDR3 has 16 amino acids. The V and J ends lost 6 bases and 6 bases respectively, with 23 bases between them. The CDR3 spells CASRDAGVKSRQTQYF. The DNA for the CDR3 is TGTGCCAGCAGGGACGCAGGGGTAAAAAGTCGGCAGACCCAGTACTTC.